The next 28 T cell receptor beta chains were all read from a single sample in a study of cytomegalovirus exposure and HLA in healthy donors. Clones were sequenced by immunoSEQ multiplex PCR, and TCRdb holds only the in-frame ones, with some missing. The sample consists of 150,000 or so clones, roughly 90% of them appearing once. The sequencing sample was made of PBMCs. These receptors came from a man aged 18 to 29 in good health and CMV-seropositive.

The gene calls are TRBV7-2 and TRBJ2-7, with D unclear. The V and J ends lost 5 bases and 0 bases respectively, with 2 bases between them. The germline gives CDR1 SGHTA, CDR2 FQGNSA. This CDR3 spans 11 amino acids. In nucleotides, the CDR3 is TGTGCCAGCAGCCTCTCCTACGAGCAGTACTTC. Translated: CASSLSYEQYF.

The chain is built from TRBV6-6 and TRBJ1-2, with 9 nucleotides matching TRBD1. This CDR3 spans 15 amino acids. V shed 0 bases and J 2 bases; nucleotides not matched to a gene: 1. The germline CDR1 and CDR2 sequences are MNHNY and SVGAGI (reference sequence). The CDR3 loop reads CASSYSGTGNYGYTF. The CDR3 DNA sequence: TGTGCCAGCAGTTACTCGGGGACAGGGAACTATGGCTACACCTTC.

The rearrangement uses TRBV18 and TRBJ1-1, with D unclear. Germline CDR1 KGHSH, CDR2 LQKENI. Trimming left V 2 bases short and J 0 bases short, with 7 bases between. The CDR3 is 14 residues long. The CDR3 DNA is TGTGCCAGCTCACCAAAATCATTGAACACTGAAGCTTTCTTT. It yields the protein CASSPKSLNTEAFF.

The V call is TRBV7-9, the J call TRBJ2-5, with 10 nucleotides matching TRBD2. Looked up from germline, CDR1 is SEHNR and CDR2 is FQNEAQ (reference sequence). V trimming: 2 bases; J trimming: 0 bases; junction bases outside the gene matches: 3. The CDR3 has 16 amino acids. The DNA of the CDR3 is TGTGCCAGCAGCTTACGACTAGCGGGCAACCAAGAGACCCAGTACTTC. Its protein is CASSLRLAGNQETQYF.

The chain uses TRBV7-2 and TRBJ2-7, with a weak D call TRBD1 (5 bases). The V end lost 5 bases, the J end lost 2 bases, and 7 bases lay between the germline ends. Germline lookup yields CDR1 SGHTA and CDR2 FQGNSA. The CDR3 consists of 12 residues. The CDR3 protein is CASSGAAYEQYF. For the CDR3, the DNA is TGTGCCAGCAGCGGGGCGGCCTACGAGCAGTACTTC.

CDR3 bases: TGCGCCAGCAGCCGCGCCCGACAGGGACGAAGGGGAACTGAAGCTTTCTTT. Amino acids: CASSRARQGRRGTEAFF. The chain recombines TRBV5-1 with TRBJ1-1, with 7 positions matching TRBD1. This CDR3 contains 17 residues. The V gene end was trimmed by 4 bases and the J gene end by 5 bases; junction bases not matched to a gene: 17. Germline loops: CDR1 SGHRS, CDR2 YFSETQ.

In DNA form, the CDR3 reads TGTGCCAGCAGCTTAGCGCGGGGCGGAACCAATCAGCCCCAGCATTTT. Its translation is CASSLARGGTNQPQHF. The chain employs TRBV7-8 and TRBJ1-5, with D possibly TRBD1 on 5 matching bases. Trimming took off 0 bases at V and 3 bases at J, with 12 bases between the two ends. The CDR3 is 16 residues long. Germline V gene sequence: CDR1 SGHVS, CDR2 FQNEAQ. The variable domain in full, with the rest retrieved from reference TRBV7-8 and TRBJ1-5, is GAGVSQSPRYKVAKRGQDVALRCDPISGHVSLFWYQQALGQGPEFLTYFQNEAQLDKSGLPSDRFFAERPEGSVSTLKIQRTQQEDSAVYLCASSLARGGTNQPQHFGDGTRLSIL.

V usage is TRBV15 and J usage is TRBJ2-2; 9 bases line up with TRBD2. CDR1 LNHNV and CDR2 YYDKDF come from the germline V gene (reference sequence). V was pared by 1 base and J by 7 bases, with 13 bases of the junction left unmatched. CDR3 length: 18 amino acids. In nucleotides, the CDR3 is TGTGCCACCAGCAGAGGGGCCCGAGCGGGGGGCTGGAGCGGGGAGCTGTTTTTT. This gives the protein CATSRGARAGGWSGELFF.

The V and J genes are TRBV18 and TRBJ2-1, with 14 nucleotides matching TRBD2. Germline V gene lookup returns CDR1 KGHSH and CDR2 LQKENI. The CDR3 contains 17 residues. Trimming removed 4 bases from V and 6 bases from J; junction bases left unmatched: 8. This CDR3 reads CASSLRTSGGPTNEQFF. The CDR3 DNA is TGTGCCAGCTCACTACGGACTAGCGGGGGGCCAACCAATGAGCAGTTCTTC.

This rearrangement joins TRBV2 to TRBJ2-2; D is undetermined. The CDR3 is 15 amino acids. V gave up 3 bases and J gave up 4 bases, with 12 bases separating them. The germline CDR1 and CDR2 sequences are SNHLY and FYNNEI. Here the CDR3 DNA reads TGTGCCAGCAGTGATTGGTTACAAGTCACCGGGGAGCTGTTTTTT. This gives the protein CASSDWLQVTGELFF.

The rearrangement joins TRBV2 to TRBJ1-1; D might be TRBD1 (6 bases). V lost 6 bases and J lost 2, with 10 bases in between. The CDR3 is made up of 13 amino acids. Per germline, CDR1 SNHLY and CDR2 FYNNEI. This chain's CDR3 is CASSNRENTEAFF. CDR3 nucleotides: TGTGCCAGCAGCAACAGGGAAAACACTGAAGCTTTCTTT.

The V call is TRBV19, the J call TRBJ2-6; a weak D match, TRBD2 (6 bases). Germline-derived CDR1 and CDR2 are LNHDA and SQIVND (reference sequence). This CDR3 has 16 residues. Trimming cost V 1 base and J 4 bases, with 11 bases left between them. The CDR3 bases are TGTGCCAGTAGTATAGGAGGCGGGATCGGGGCCAACGTCCTGACTTTC. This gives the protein CASSIGGGIGANVLTF.

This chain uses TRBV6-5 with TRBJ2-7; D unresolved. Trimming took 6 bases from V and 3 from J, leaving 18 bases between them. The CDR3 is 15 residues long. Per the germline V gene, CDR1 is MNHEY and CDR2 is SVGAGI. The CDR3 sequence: CASSPQEPPYYEQYF. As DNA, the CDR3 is TGTGCCAGCAGCCCCCAGGAACCCCCCTACTACGAGCAGTACTTC.

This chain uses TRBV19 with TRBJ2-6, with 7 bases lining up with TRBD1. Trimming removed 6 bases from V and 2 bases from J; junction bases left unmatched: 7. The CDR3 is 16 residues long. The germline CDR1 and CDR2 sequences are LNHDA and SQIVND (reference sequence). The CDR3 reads CASSPDRAAGANVLTF. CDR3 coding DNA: TGTGCCAGTAGCCCTGACAGGGCAGCTGGGGCCAACGTCCTGACTTTC.

In nucleotides, the CDR3 is TGTGCCAGCAGCTTCCGGCAGGGGGCGCGAGCCGGGGAGCTGTTTTTT. It specifies CASSFRQGARAGELFF. This rearrangement joins TRBV13 to TRBJ2-2, with 8 bases aligning to TRBD1. CDR1 is PRHDT, CDR2 FYEKMQ, per germline (reference sequence). The CDR3 covers 16 residues. V trimming: 3 bases; J trimming: 6 bases; junction bases outside the gene matches: 9.

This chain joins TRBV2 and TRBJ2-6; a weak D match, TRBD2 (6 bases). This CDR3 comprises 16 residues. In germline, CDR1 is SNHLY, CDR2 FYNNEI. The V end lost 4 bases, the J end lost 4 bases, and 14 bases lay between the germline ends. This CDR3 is CASSVSRGSGANVLTF. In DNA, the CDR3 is TGTGCCAGCAGTGTGAGTCGGGGGAGCGGGGCCAACGTCCTGACTTTC.

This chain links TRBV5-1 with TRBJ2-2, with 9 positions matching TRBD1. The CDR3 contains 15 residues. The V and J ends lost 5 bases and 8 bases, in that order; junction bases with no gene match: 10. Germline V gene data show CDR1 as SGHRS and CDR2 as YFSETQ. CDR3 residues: CASRTDRGISGELFF. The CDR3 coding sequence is TGCGCCAGCAGAACGGACAGGGGTATTTCGGGGGAGCTGTTTTTT.

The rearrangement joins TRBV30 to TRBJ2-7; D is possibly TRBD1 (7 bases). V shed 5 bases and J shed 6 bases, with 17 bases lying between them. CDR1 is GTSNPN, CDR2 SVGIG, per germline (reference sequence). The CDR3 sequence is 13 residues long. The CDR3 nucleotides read TGTGCCTGGGGGGGGAGACAGGGAACCGAGCAGTACTTC. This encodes CAWGGRQGTEQYF. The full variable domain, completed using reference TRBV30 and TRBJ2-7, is SQTIHQWPATLVQPVGSPLSLECTVEGTSNPNLYWYRQAAGRGLQLLFYSVGIGQISSEVPQNLSASRPQDRQFILSSKKLLLSDSGFYLCAWGGRQGTEQYFGPGTRLTVT.

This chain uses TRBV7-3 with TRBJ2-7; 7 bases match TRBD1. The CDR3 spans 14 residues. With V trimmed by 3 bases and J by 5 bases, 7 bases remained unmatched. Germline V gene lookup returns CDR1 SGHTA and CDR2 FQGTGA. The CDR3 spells CASSFNDRVDEQYF. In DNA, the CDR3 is TGTGCCAGCAGCTTTAATGACAGGGTGGACGAGCAGTACTTC.

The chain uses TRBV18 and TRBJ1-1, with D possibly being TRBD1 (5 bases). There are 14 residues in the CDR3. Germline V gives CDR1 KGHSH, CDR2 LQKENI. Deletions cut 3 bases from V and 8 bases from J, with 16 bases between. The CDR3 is CASSPRDRLGEAFF. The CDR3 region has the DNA TGTGCCAGCTCACCGAGGGACCGACTAGGGGAAGCTTTCTTT.

CDR3 coding DNA: TGTGCCTGGAGAGGCGGGGCCTCCACTGAAGCTTTCTTT. Translated, it gives CAWRGGASTEAFF. J is TRBJ1-1 and V is TRBV30; D may be TRBD1 (5 bases). Trimming cost V 3 bases and J 4 bases, with 12 bases left between them. The germline gives CDR1 GTSNPN, CDR2 SVGIG (reference sequence). CDR3 length: 13 amino acids.

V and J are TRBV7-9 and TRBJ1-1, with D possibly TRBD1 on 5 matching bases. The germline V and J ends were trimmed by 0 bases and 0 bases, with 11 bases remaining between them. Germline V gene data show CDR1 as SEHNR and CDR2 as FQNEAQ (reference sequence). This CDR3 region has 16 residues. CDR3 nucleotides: TGTGCCAGCAGCTTAGCGAGACAGCTCATGAACACTGAAGCTTTCTTT. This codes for CASSLARQLMNTEAFF.

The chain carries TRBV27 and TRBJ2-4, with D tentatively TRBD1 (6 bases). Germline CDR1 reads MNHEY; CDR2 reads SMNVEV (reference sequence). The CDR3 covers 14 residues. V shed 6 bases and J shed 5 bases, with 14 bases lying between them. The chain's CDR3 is CASSLWGPENIQYF. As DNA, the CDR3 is TGTGCCAGCAGCTTGTGGGGGCCTGAAAACATTCAGTACTTC.

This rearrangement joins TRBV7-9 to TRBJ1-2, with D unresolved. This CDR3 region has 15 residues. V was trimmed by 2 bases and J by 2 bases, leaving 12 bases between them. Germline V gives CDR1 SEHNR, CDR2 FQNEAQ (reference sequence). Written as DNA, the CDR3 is TGTGCCAGCAGCTTAATAACAGCCTCCAACTATGGCTACACCTTC. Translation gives CASSLITASNYGYTF.

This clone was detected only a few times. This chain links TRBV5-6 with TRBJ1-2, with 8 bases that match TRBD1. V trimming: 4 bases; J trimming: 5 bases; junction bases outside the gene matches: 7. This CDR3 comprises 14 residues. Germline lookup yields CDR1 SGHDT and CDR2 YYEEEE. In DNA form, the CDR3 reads TGTGCCAGCAGCGCCCGGACAGGGCCTTATGGCTACACCTTC. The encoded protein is CASSARTGPYGYTF.

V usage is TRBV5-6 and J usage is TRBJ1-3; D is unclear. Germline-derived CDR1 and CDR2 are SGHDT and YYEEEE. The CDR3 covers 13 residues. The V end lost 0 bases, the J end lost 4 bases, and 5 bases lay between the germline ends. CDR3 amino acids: CASSLGPGNTIYF. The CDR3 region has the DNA TGTGCCAGCAGCTTGGGGCCAGGAAACACCATATATTTT.

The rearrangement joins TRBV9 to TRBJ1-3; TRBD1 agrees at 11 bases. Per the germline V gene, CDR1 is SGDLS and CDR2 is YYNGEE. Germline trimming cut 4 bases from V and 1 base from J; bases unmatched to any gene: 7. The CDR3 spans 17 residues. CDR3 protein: CASSPRGTGGSGNTIYF. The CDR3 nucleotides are TGTGCCAGCAGCCCAAGGGGGACAGGGGGTTCTGGAAACACCATATATTTT.

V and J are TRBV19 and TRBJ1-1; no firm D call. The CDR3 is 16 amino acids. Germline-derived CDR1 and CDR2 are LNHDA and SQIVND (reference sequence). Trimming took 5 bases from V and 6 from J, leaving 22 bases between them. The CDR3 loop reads CASSEGLAGSRAEAFF. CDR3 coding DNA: TGTGCCAGTAGTGAGGGCCTGGCTGGATCAAGAGCTGAAGCTTTCTTT.